The entry below gives a single T cell receptor (beta chain) sequence along with its context. Its antigen remains unidentified. Within one base of it there is no much larger clone, and no base qualities were kept. These data come from a study of identical twins (dated by TCRdb to 2016 to 2018). The study in broad terms: TCR alpha and beta repertoires from monozygotic twins, unrelated adults of various ages and cord blood were deep-sequenced to test whether fetal clonotypes persist. To rule out contamination, replicate twin experiments were performed at different times with different library preparation protocols.

Summary of the overall study and its limitations: Because the same donors could not be followed over many years, conclusions were based on cross-sectional statistical analysis. In monozygotic twins, out-of-frame TCR alpha sharing was systematically underestimated by recombination models, although the models agreed with sharing between unrelated individuals. Invariant T cells such as MAIT and iNKT could partly confound zero-insertion analyses, although diverse VJ usage argued against such confounding for most clonotypes. In beta out-of-frame sequences, excess twin sharing was weaker, because having fewer shared sequences lowered the signal-to-noise ratio. Fewer insertions were carried by abundant cord blood beta clonotypes; a weaker similar trend was observed in young adult naive repertoires, while no such trend was observed in memory repertoires. Compared with coincidental sharing between unrelated individuals, an excess of low generation-probability sequences was observed among out-of-frame TCR alpha sequences shared between twins.

Libraries were made using 5' RACE. The instrument was an Illumina HiSeq 2000. Template switching added a universal primer binding site, and the final cDNA carried a unique molecular identifier that allowed TCR cDNA molecules to be counted accurately. Specific primers in the conserved constant-segment region were used to synthesize first-strand cDNA for the TCR alpha and beta chains. Each cDNA library was double barcoded, with a SMART-Mk sample barcode plus Illumina barcodes, to control for contamination. TruSeq adapter sequences and Illumina sample barcodes were added in two successive PCR steps. The Illumina HiSeq platform was used with custom primers to sequence TCR alpha and beta cDNA libraries. For the original study's pipeline: MiGEC processed the raw reads to extract unique molecular identifiers, while MiXCR was used to determine the CDR3 positions. Recombination models were inferred per individual with the repgenHMM and IGoR tools using an EM algorithm. The analysis of shared clonotypes was done with the tcR package in R, with sharing normalized by the product of cloneset sizes. To study raw recombination free of thymic and clonal selection effects, out-of-frame nonproductive sequences were analyzed. Using fastp at Q25 and MiXCR, TCRdb reprocessed the public reads and kept productive beta chains. Identical CDR3 protein sequences are pooled into one entry, listed with their most common genes and DNA. The V and J calls were not made by the authors but by TCRdb's processing. The sample has hundreds of thousands of distinct CDR3 sequences on record, less than 10% of them singletons. About 0.98% of the sample lies in the top ten.

Trimmed from V: 4 bases; trimmed from J: 2 bases; junction bases lacking a gene match: 12. Taken from cysteine to phenylalanine, the CDR3 has 16 residues. Solely the CDR3 DNA is kept, with 48 bases framed from the first base. CDR1 is given as SQVTM and CDR2 as ANQGSEA, both from the germline V gene. Every donor in the study was a healthy Caucasian. Three pairs of female monozygotic twins, all aged roughly 18 to 29 years, were included in the twin cohort. Peripheral blood mononuclear cells were used as the source from which RNA for TCR libraries was isolated. This sample was also put to use in a study of yellow fever vaccine responses in identical twins. In that second paper, the authors write: According to the authors, the vaccine-induced T cell response in identical twins seemed to be partly convergent and partly specific to each individual. In identical twins, the study followed T cell clones that responded to the vaccine with precision.

What was sequenced was PBMCs. This receptor was taken from a woman aged 18-29 years in good health. This chain joins TRBV29-1 to TRBJ1-2, and 8 bases in between align with TRBD1. The nucleotides are TGCAGCGTTGGCCCTTGGGCAGGGGGCTCGAACTATGGCTACACCTTC. Its coded protein is CSVGPWAGGSNYGYTF.